Listed here are 10 T cell receptor beta chains from one sample, sequenced in a study of cytomegalovirus exposure and HLA in healthy donors. The PCR ran on 60 Vbeta and 13 Jbeta primers. Clones were read by immunoSEQ multiplex PCR, and TCRdb kept only the in-frame ones, dropping some. The profile shows around 190,000 clones, 75% to 85% of them singletons. What was sequenced was PBMCs. The origin of the receptors is a woman aged 45-65 years in good health and CMV-seronegative.

The genes are TRBV18 and TRBJ2-1; 9 nucleotides agree with TRBD1. The germline CDR1 and CDR2 sequences are KGHSH and LQKENI. CDR3 length: 16 residues. After removal of 5 bases from V and 10 bases from J, the junction contained 15 bases not matched to a gene. The CDR3 coding sequence is TGTGCCAGCTCAGTTGTGCAGGGACAGGGCTTTCAGGAGCAGTTCTTC. It translates to CASSVVQGQGFQEQFF.

The chain is built from TRBV28 and TRBJ1-6, with TRBD1 matching over 8 bases. The CDR3 is 14 amino acids. Germline V gene sequence: CDR1 MDHEN, CDR2 SYDVKM. J lost 6 bases, V lost 6 bases, and 4 bases had no gene match. Here the CDR3 DNA reads TGTGCCAGCAGCCTCGGACAGGGTAATTCACCCCTCCACTTT. It codes for CASSLGQGNSPLHF.

The V call is TRBV7-9, the J call TRBJ1-2; TRBD1 agrees at 7 bases. V shed 5 bases, J shed 7 bases, and the junction held 10 bases outside the gene matches. Germline values: CDR1 SEHNR, CDR2 FQNEAQ (reference sequence). This CDR3 comprises 14 residues. Here the CDR3 reads CASSPQTGFGGYTF. Here the CDR3 DNA reads TGTGCCAGCAGCCCCCAGACAGGGTTTGGTGGCTACACCTTC.

This chain connects TRBV10-2 to TRBJ2-2, with D unclear. Trimming took off 9 bases at V and 4 bases at J, with 6 bases between the two ends. The CDR3 consists of 11 residues. In germline, CDR1 is WSHSY, CDR2 SAAADI. CDR3 DNA: TGCGCCAGTTTCCTCACCGGGGAGCTGTTTTTT. It encodes CASFLTGELFF.

The CDR3 reads CATKAGGYDTGELFF. CDR3 DNA: TGTGCCACTAAAGCGGGAGGGTACGACACCGGGGAGCTGTTTTTT. The rearrangement links TRBV6-1 to TRBJ2-2; TRBD2 matches at 10 bases. CDR3 length equals 15 residues. Germline CDR1 is MNHNS and CDR2 is SASEGT. V shed 10 bases and J 3 bases; nucleotides not matched to a gene: 8.

There are a few counts of this clone. The chain employs TRBV5-5 and TRBJ1-5, with D unclear. Trimming took 0 bases from V and 9 from J, leaving 10 bases between them. This CDR3 has 13 residues. Germline CDR1 and CDR2: SGHKS and YYEKEE (reference sequence). The CDR3: CASSLERVGPQHF. The CDR3 coding sequence is TGTGCCAGCAGCTTGGAGAGGGTGGGGCCCCAGCATTTT.

V gene TRBV9 combines with J gene TRBJ2-1, with 10 positions matching TRBD2. The junction had 7 bases not matched to a gene; V was cut back by 3 bases and J by 7 bases. CDR1 and CDR2 (germline): SGDLS, YYNGEE. There are 15 residues in the CDR3. Written as DNA, the CDR3 is TGTGCCAGCAGCGCCAGCGGGAGGGCGGGGAATGAGCAGTTCTTC. It is translated as CASSASGRAGNEQFF.

This sequence joins TRBV7-9 and TRBJ2-3; no clear D gene. V lost 5 bases and J lost 0, with 12 bases in between. Germline V gene lookup returns CDR1 SEHNR and CDR2 FQNEAQ (reference sequence). The CDR3 consists of 15 residues. CDR3 nucleotides: TGTGCCAGCAGCGTAAACAGTGCTAGCACAGATACGCAGTATTTT. This codes for CASSVNSASTDTQYF.

Only a few counts were recorded for this clone. The V call is TRBV10-3, the J call TRBJ1-2, with TRBD1 as a possible D gene (6 bases). The V gene's germline CDR1 is ENHRY and CDR2 SYGVKD. CDR3 size: 15 residues. V lost 2 bases and J 7 bases, leaving 17 bases between the germline ends. DNA for the CDR3: TGTGCCATCAGTGAGCTCTCAGGGGAGTGGGGTGGCTACACCTTC. This gives the protein CAISELSGEWGGYTF.

This rearrangement joins TRBV13 to TRBJ2-7, with TRBD1 matching 8 bases. Unmatched junction bases numbered 16, after V lost 8 bases and J lost 7 bases. Germline CDR1 reads PRHDT; CDR2 reads FYEKMQ (reference sequence). The CDR3 totals 15 residues. The CDR3 is CASGRWGTGYSEQYF. The CDR3 region has the DNA TGTGCCAGCGGCCGTTGGGGGACAGGCTATAGTGAGCAGTACTTC.